This T cell receptor (beta chain) is from a study of blood T cells in healthy people across ages. This CDR3 region has 15 residues. The J segment lost 5 bases and the V segment lost 3 bases, leaving 3 bases of the junction unmatched. CDR1 and CDR2 (germline): SNHLY, FYNNEI. Combining a sample-barcoded 5' primer with a J-beta primer mix, a second PCR ran for roughly 7 to 12 cycles. A template-switch adaptor with 12 random nucleotides tagged each cDNA molecule. TCRdb passed the 5' RACE reads through MiXCR, listing each CDR3 protein once. There are around 1,000,000 distinct CDR3 sequences in the sample; 20% to 25% occur only once, and approximately 0.75% lies in the top ten. These data also featured in a second study, about T cells of mothers and their children. That report adds: The entire RNA extract went into cDNA synthesis at about 1.5 ug per 15 ul. The yield was over 8 million TCR beta CDR3 reads from each mother and 2.5 million to 3.5 million from each child. In related and unrelated pairs alike, thymic selection shapes TCR recombination output, with inherited differences minor.

The TCR was taken from a girl aged 2-10 years in good health. The chain combines TRBV2 with TRBJ2-3, with 12 bases identical to TRBD2. The material sequenced was blood. The CDR3 spells CASSDSSGGVDTQYF. The CDR3 DNA is TGTGCCAGCAGTGATTCTAGCGGGGGGGTAGATACGCAGTATTTT.